Each of the 27 T cell receptor beta chains below was sequenced from the same sample in a study of beta chain features in type 1 diabetes. Sequencing targeted expressed TCRB transcripts, as all isolated RNA had been reverse transcribed. Using immunoSEQ multiplex PCR, the repertoire was profiled, and TCRdb retains in-frame clones only, with some absent. This table has about 250,000 clones, around an eighth appearing once. The specimen was naive CD4+ T cells from blood. The source of these receptors is a woman aged 40 to 49 in good health.

This rearrangement joins TRBV7-2 to TRBJ2-3, with 11 bases identical to TRBD2. V was clipped by 3 bases and J by 3 bases; unmatched bases: 5. The CDR3 sequence is 16 residues long. Per the germline V gene, CDR1 is SGHTA and CDR2 is FQGNSA. The CDR3 protein is CASSFRLAGHTDTQYF. Written as DNA, the CDR3 is TGTGCCAGCAGCTTTAGACTAGCGGGGCATACAGATACGCAGTATTTT.

J is TRBJ1-1 and V is TRBV12-5, with D hard to call. The CDR3 runs 13 residues. Germline CDR1 LGHNT, CDR2 FRNRAP. Trimming removed 7 bases from V and 0 bases from J, with 9 bases in between. The CDR3 DNA sequence: TGTGCTAGTGCTCCGCGGCTGAACACTGAAGCTTTCTTT. Translating gives CASAPRLNTEAFF.

This clone was recorded once. The V gene is TRBV19, the J gene TRBJ2-5; D remains ambiguous. The ends were cut back, 4 bases at V and 4 bases at J, with 10 bases in the middle. The germline CDR1 and CDR2 sequences are LNHDA and SQIVND (reference sequence). This CDR3 has 13 residues. This CDR3 reads CASSKHWRETQYF. As DNA, the CDR3 is TGTGCCAGTAGTAAACACTGGAGAGAGACCCAGTACTTC.

This clone was recorded a few times. This chain links TRBV12-5 with TRBJ1-2; TRBD1 might be the D (5 bases). Trimming removed 7 bases at V and 7 bases at J, with 16 bases between. The CDR3 totals 13 residues. Per the germline V gene, CDR1 is LGHNT and CDR2 is FRNRAP. The CDR3 loop reads CASANGGFGGYTF. Written as DNA, the CDR3 is TGTGCTAGTGCGAATGGGGGGTTTGGTGGCTACACCTTC.

The chain links TRBV5-1 to TRBJ2-1; D is perhaps TRBD2 (5 bases). This CDR3 is built from 16 residues. Germline V gene sequence: CDR1 SGHRS, CDR2 YFSETQ. Between the trimmed V and J ends, which lost 4 bases and 0 bases, there was a span of 14 bases. The CDR3 sequence is CASSAAGISSYNEQFF. The CDR3 nucleotides read TGCGCCAGCAGCGCCGCCGGGATAAGCTCCTACAATGAGCAGTTCTTC.

This clone has a handful of counts. The DNA of the CDR3 is TGTGCCAGCAGCTTAGAAGGGGCTAGCAATCAGCCCCAGCATTTT. It is translated as CASSLEGASNQPQHF. The chain uses TRBV11-2 and TRBJ1-5; perhaps TRBD1 as D (5 bases). This CDR3 contains 15 residues. The V gene's germline CDR1 is SGHAT and CDR2 FQNNGV. Trimming removed 0 bases at V and 0 bases at J, with 6 bases between.

The genes are TRBV7-6 and TRBJ2-5; TRBD2 might be the D (5 bases). The ends were cut back, 3 bases at V and 7 bases at J, with 18 bases in the middle. CDR1 is SGHVS, CDR2 FNYEAQ, per germline. The CDR3 consists of 15 residues. CDR3 sequence: CASSLGGTGRGTQYF. The CDR3 coding sequence is TGTGCCAGCAGCTTGGGCGGAACGGGCCGGGGGACCCAGTACTTC.

This clone occurred a few times. The gene calls are TRBV5-4 and TRBJ2-1, with 7 bases fitting TRBD1. Germline lookup yields CDR1 SGHNT and CDR2 YYREEE (reference sequence). The length of the CDR3 is 15 residues. J lost 7 bases, V lost 2 bases, and 9 bases had no gene match. CDR3 region: CASSFRDRPRNEQFF. In DNA, the CDR3 is TGTGCCAGCAGCTTCCGGGACAGACCCCGGAATGAGCAGTTCTTC.

This clone has more than one count but fewer than ten. The rearrangement joins TRBV7-8 to TRBJ1-6; 10 nucleotides line up with TRBD1. The CDR3 extends over 17 amino acids. From germline, CDR1 is SGHVS and CDR2 FQNEAQ. Germline trimming cut 6 bases from V and 7 bases from J; bases unmatched to any gene: 12. The CDR3 DNA sequence: TGTGCCAGCAGACCGCCGGGACAGGGGTCTTTAAATTCACCCCTCCACTTT. It encodes CASRPPGQGSLNSPLHF.

The V gene is TRBV5-1, the J gene TRBJ1-2; possibly TRBD1 for D (5 bases). This CDR3 comprises 13 residues. Germline CDR1 reads SGHRS; CDR2 reads YFSETQ. Trimming took 0 bases from V and 8 from J, leaving 11 bases between them. The chain's CDR3 is CASSLGLGEGYTF. As DNA, the CDR3 is TGCGCCAGCAGCTTGGGATTAGGGGAAGGCTACACCTTC.

This clone was detected a few times. The chain's CDR3 is CASSPPGRGRVEAFF. In nucleotides, the CDR3 is TGTGCCAGCTCACCTCCCGGGAGGGGTCGGGTAGAAGCTTTCTTT. The V gene is TRBV18, the J gene TRBJ1-1; D might be TRBD1 (5 bases). The CDR3 is 15 amino acids. Germline CDR1 is KGHSH and CDR2 is LQKENI. The V and J ends lost 3 bases and 8 bases respectively, with 19 bases between them. Based on the CDR3 plus reference TRBV18 and TRBJ1-1, the full variable domain is NAGVMQNPRHLVRRRGQEARLRCSPMKGHSHVYWYRQLPEEGLKFMVYLQKENIIDESGMPKERFSAEFPKEGPSILRIQQVVRGDSAAYFCASSPPGRGRVEAFFGQGTRLTVV.

This sequence joins TRBV5-4 and TRBJ2-1, with 11 bases fitting TRBD2. Germline trimming cut 5 bases from V and 6 bases from J; bases unmatched to any gene: 10. The CDR3 has 16 residues. Germline values: CDR1 SGHNT, CDR2 YYREEE (reference sequence). CDR3 coding DNA: TGTGCCAGCAGTCGCGCTTTAGCGGGGGGGTTCAATGAGCAGTTCTTC. Its protein product is CASSRALAGGFNEQFF.

This clone has only a few counts. The gene calls are TRBV19 and TRBJ2-7; D is unclear. Germline CDR1 LNHDA, CDR2 SQIVND (reference sequence). CDR3 length equals 12 residues. Trimming shortened V by 4 bases and J by 3 bases, and 7 bases separated the two germline ends. The CDR3 is CASSNGLYEQYF. The CDR3 region has the DNA TGTGCCAGTAGTAATGGCCTCTACGAGCAGTACTTC.

Only a few counts were recorded for this clone. This chain uses TRBV29-1 with TRBJ1-1; maybe TRBD1 (5 bases). Trimming left V 6 bases short and J 4 bases short, with 15 bases between. Germline assignment: CDR1 SQVTM and CDR2 ANQGSEA. This CDR3 has 13 residues. For the CDR3, the DNA is TGCAGCGTGGGGGGGGTAGAATTCACTGAAGCTTTCTTT. Its translation: CSVGGVEFTEAFF.

The J gene is TRBJ1-2, the V gene TRBV7-2, with no clear D. This CDR3 contains 15 residues. Trimming left V 0 bases short and J 7 bases short, with 15 bases between. Germline V gives CDR1 SGHTA, CDR2 FQGNSA. CDR3 in amino acids: CASSLARETRRGYTF. Here the CDR3 DNA reads TGTGCCAGCAGCTTAGCTAGGGAGACACGGCGTGGCTACACCTTC. Combining the CDR3 with reference TRBV7-2 and TRBJ1-2 gives the whole variable domain GAGVSQSPSNKVTEKGKDVELRCDPISGHTALYWYRQSLGQGLEFLIYFQGNSAPDKSGLPSDRFSAERTGGSVSTLTIQRTQQEDSAVYLCASSLARETRRGYTFGSGTRLTVV.

This clone was seen a few times. The V call is TRBV13, the J call TRBJ1-1, with a tentative D call TRBD1 (6 bases). Trimming cost V 6 bases and J 1 base, with 9 bases left between them. Looked up from germline, CDR1 is PRHDT and CDR2 is FYEKMQ (reference sequence). The CDR3 runs 13 residues. Here the CDR3 DNA reads TGTGCCAGCAGTATGGACAGGAACACTGAAGCTTTCTTT. It codes for CASSMDRNTEAFF. The full variable domain, its missing parts supplied by reference TRBV13 and TRBJ1-1, is AAGVIQSPRHLIKEKRETATLKCYPIPRHDTVYWYQQGPGQDPQFLISFYEKMQSDKGSIPDRFSAQQFSDYHSELNMSSLELGDSALYFCASSMDRNTEAFFGQGTRLTVV.

The rearrangement joins TRBV27 to TRBJ1-2; 7 nucleotides align to TRBD1. V dropped 4 bases and J dropped 9; count of bases not matched to a gene: 8. The CDR3 is 13 residues long. Germline V gives CDR1 MNHEY, CDR2 SMNVEV (reference sequence). CDR3 residues: CASSSGQASRYTF. Written as DNA, the CDR3 is TGTGCCAGCAGTTCCGGACAGGCCAGTCGCTACACCTTC.

The gene calls are TRBV19 and TRBJ2-7; TRBD2 matches 8 bases. The CDR3 is made up of 15 amino acids. V shed 4 bases and J 0 bases; nucleotides not matched to a gene: 5. Per germline, CDR1 LNHDA and CDR2 SQIVND (reference sequence). The CDR3 is CASSNLAGSSYEQYF. The CDR3 coding sequence is TGTGCCAGTAGTAACTTAGCGGGGAGCTCCTACGAGCAGTACTTC.

This clone was seen once. The chain employs TRBV6-5 and TRBJ1-3; TRBD1 agrees at 7 bases. This CDR3 has 14 residues. Germline CDR1 reads MNHEY; CDR2 reads SVGAGI. J gave up 2 bases and V 8 bases, and 6 bases lay outside the gene matches. This chain's CDR3 is CASGLTGAGNTIYF. DNA of the CDR3: TGTGCCAGCGGGCTCACAGGGGCTGGAAACACCATATATTTT.

The sample holds a few counts of this clone. The chain is built from TRBV6-5 and TRBJ1-2; TRBD1 matches 9 bases. With V trimmed by 4 bases and J by 7 bases, 7 bases remained unmatched. CDR1 and CDR2 from the germline V gene are MNHEY and SVGAGI. The CDR3 runs 14 residues. The CDR3 protein is CASSSSGQGFGYTF. CDR3 bases: TGTGCCAGCAGTTCCTCGGGACAGGGTTTTGGCTACACCTTC.

The table lists this clone with a few counts. This sequence joins TRBV5-4 and TRBJ2-1; TRBD1 matches 7 bases. V was clipped by 4 bases and J by 8 bases; unmatched bases: 9. The CDR3 is made up of 14 amino acids. CDR1 SGHNT and CDR2 YYREEE come from the germline V gene (reference sequence). The CDR3 nucleotides read TGTGCCAGCAGCCTCCCCACAGGGGTTGATGAGCAGTTCTTC. As protein: CASSLPTGVDEQFF. Together with reference TRBV5-4 and TRBJ2-1, the CDR3 gives the full variable domain: ETGVTQSPTHLIKTRGQQVTLRCSSQSGHNTVSWYQQALGQGPQFIFQYYREEENGRGNFPPRFSGLQFPNYSSELNVNALELDDSALYLCASSLPTGVDEQFFGPGTRLTVL.

The CDR3, as DNA: TGTGCCAGCAGCCGAGGGGGGGAGGGTAACACTGAAGCTTTCTTT. This gives the protein CASSRGGEGNTEAFF. V is TRBV7-9 and J is TRBJ1-1, with D possibly being TRBD1 (6 bases). V lost 5 bases and J 2 bases, leaving 15 bases between the germline ends. Germline V CDR1 and CDR2: SEHNR, FQNEAQ (reference sequence). There are 15 residues in the CDR3.

V and J are TRBV25-1 and TRBJ1-2; 10 bases map to TRBD1. The junction had 5 bases not matched to a gene; V was cut back by 8 bases and J by 2 bases. The CDR3 sequence is 14 residues long. Looked up from germline, CDR1 is MGHDK and CDR2 is SYGVNS. The CDR3 coding sequence is TGTGCCAGCCGACAGGGGGCAGCGAACTATGGCTACACCTTC. Protein product: CASRQGAANYGYTF.

This clone came up a few times. This CDR3 reads CASSYELGGAGNTIYF. CDR3 nucleotide sequence: TGTGCCAGCAGTTACGAGTTGGGGGGAGCTGGAAACACCATATATTTT. J is TRBJ1-3 and V is TRBV6-5; D perhaps matches TRBD1 (5 bases). The CDR3 length is 16 residues. The V end lost 2 bases, the J end lost 2 bases, and 13 bases lay between the germline ends. Per the germline V gene, CDR1 is MNHEY and CDR2 is SVGAGI.

This rearrangement joins TRBV6-5 to TRBJ2-7; 8 nucleotides align to TRBD1. Germline assignment: CDR1 MNHEY and CDR2 SVGAGI. The CDR3 has 15 amino acids. V was pared by 6 bases and J by 0 bases, with 7 bases of the junction left unmatched. In DNA, the CDR3 is TGTGCCAGCAGCTGGGCAGGGGGCCTCTCCTACGAGCAGTACTTC. It yields the protein CASSWAGGLSYEQYF.

V gene TRBV7-9 combines with J gene TRBJ2-1, with unresolved D. Trimming shortened V by 2 bases and J by 10 bases, and 12 bases separated the two germline ends. The CDR3 covers 13 residues. Germline-derived CDR1 and CDR2 are SEHNR and FQNEAQ (reference sequence). CDR3 nucleotide sequence: TGTGCCAGCAGCTTACCCCCTGGGCCCGAGCAGTTCTTC. Residues: CASSLPPGPEQFF.

The chain joins TRBV5-6 to TRBJ1-5, with no clear D. Germline lookup yields CDR1 SGHDT and CDR2 YYEEEE. The CDR3 has 12 amino acids. V lost 1 base and J 7 bases, leaving 6 bases between the germline ends. CDR3 coding DNA: TGTGCCAGCAGCTTGTGGCGGCAGCCCCAGCATTTT. This sequence encodes CASSLWRQPQHF.